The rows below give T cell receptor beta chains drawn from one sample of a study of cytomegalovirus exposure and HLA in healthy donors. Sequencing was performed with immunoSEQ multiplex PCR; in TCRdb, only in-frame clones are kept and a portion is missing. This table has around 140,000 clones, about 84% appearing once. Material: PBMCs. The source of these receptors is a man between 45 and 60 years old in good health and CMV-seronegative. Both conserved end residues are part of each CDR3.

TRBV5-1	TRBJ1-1	CASSLEGTGMNTEAFF
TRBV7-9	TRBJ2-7	CASKPSGQGFHEQYF
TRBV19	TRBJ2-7	CASSIGGQGAFEQYF
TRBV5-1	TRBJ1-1	CASSFSGNTEAFF
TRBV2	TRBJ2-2	CASVRDRNTGELFF
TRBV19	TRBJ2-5	CASSIGTAQETQYF
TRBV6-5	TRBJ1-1	CASSVVLSGDAEAFF
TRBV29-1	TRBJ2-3	CSARGVQATDTQYF
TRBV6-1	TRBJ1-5	CASSPQGQGSQPQHF
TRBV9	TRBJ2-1	CASIDLRSRLALNEQFF
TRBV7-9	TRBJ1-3	CASSHGNSGNTIYF
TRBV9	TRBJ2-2	CASSPTGNQLDTGELFF
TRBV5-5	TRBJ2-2	CASSHRDSGTGELFF
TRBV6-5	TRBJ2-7	CASRQGPYEQYF
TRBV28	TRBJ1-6	CASSRDRVNSPLHF
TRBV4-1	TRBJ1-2	CASSQRRDRNYGYTF
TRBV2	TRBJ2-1	CASSEGPSYNEQFF
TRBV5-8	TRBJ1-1	CASSLREGLGNTEAFF
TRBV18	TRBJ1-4	CASSPGQGASEKLFF
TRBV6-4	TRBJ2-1	CASSVGAEPYNEQFF
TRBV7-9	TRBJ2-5	CASSSTGETYQETQYF
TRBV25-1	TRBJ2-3	CASSDSKSTDTQYF
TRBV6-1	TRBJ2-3	CASRGTSGGTDTQYF
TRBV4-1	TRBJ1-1	CASSQEGLGTGNPEAFF
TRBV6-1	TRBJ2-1	CASSGLTGAGEQFF
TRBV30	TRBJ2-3	CAWRTASTDTQYF
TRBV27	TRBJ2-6	CASSMEDGRFGSGANVLTF
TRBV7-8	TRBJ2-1	CASSAARDEQFF
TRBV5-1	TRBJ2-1	CASSLEGTGVYNEQFF
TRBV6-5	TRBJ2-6	CASSSSGANVLTF
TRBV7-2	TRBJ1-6	CASSQKTGERSPLHF
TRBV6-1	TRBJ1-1	CASSATGVNTEAFF
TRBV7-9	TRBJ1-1	CASSLMGGNTEAFF
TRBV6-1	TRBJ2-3	CASSEVLAGGRDTQYF
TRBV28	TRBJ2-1	CASSFKLGLLEQFF
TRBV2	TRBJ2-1	CASSEKSAGAYNEQFF
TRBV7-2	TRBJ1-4	CASSPGTANEKLFF
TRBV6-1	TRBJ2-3	CASSELVGGTDTQYF
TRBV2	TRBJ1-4	CASGQGNEKLFF
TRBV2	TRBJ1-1	CASSVGRGVMNTEAFF
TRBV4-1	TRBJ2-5	CASSQDRDRGTQYF
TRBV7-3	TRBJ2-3	CASSTQRGPTDTQYF
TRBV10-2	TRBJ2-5	CASSPQETQYF
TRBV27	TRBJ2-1	CASSKTSFSYNEQFF
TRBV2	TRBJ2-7	CASSPGAGETYEQYF
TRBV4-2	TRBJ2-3	CASSPQTFTDTQYF
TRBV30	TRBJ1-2	CAWARTGPYYGYTF
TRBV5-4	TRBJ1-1	CASSFGQGTEAFF
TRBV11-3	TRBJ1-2	CASSILWGDYGYTF
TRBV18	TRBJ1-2	CASSPLEQNGYTF
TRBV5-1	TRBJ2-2	CATGTGDTGELFF
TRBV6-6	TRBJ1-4	CASRITQGVNEKLFF
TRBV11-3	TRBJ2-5	CASSLARISETQYF
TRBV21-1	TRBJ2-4	CASSKIEGIAKNIQYF
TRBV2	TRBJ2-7	CASSDRDSPRNPDF